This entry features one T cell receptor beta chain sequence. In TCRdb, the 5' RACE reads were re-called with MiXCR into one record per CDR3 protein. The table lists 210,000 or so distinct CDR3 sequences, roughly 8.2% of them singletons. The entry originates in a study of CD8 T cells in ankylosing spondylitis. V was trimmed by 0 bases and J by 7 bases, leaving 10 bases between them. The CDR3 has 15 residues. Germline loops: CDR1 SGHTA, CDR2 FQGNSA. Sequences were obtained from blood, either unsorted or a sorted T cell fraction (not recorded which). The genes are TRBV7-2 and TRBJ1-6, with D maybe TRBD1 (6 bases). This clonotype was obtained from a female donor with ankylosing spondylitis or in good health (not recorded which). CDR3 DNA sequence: TGTGCCAGCAGCTTAGCGGGGACAAAGAATTCACCCCTCCACTTT. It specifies CASSLAGTKNSPLHF.